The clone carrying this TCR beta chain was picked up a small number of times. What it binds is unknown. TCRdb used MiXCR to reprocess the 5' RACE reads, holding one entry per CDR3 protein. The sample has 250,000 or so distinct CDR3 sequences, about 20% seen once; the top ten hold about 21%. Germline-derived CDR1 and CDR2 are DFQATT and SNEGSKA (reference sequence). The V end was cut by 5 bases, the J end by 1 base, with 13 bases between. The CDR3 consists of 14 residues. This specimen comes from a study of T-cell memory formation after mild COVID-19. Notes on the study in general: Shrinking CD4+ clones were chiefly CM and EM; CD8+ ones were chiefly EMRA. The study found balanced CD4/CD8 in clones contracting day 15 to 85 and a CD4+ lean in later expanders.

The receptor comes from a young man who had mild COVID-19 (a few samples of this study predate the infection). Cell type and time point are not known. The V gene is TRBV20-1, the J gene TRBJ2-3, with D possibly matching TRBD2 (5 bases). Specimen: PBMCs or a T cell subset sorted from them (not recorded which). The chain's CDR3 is CSAPLAQGTDTQYF. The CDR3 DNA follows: TGCAGTGCTCCTCTAGCTCAGGGCACAGATACGCAGTATTTT.